The entry that follows covers one TCR beta chain sequence. Its antigen is not known. This specimen belongs to a study of cytomegalovirus exposure and HLA in healthy donors. CDR1 is KGHSH and CDR2 is LQKENI in the germline V gene. The CDR3 contains 13 residues. V dropped 2 bases and J dropped 8 bases, with 12 bases sitting between them. Whole-study findings and limits: Previously analyzed data showed that most TCR beta V segments were productive at a frequency of about 90% or about 30%. Later work found that TCR association rates differed between HLA loci; DRB1 had the most and HLA-C the fewest.

Each donor's status was that of a healthy bone marrow donor. Primers: 60 Vbeta forward and 13 Jbeta reverse. Here immunoSEQ multiplex PCR was the method, and the copy in TCRdb shows in-frame clones only, minus some. The repertoire has about 140,000 clones, approximately 79% of them found once; the top ten carry about 0.91%. This chain uses TRBV18 with TRBJ1-2, with D possibly being TRBD1 (5 bases). Input material: PBMCs. The sequence derives from a man in his late teens or twenties in good health and CMV-seronegative. The CDR3 DNA reads as TGTGCCAGCTCACCATCTCAGGGATCCGGCTACACCTTC. Residues: CASSPSQGSGYTF.